This T cell receptor (beta chain) was captured by sequencing in a study of response to subunit inactivated influenza vaccine listed by TCRdb under 2018. A note on the overall study: To follow how T cells responded to a trivalent subunit inactivated influenza vaccine, the researchers relied on deep quantitative profiling of the T cell receptor repertoire. What the research found in general, with its limitations: According to the authors, only a limited number of new T cells may be recruited by each seasonal influenza vaccination.

On this clonotype itself: The antigen it binds to is not known. Base qualities are not at hand, and no much larger clone is one base apart.

Libraries were made using RT-PCR. For sequencing, an Illumina HiSeq 2500 was employed. In-frame beta chains were kept once TCRdb had trimmed the public reads at Q25 with fastp and called clones with MiXCR. Rows with a matching CDR3 protein are joined into one entry that keeps the most common DNA and genes. This sample comprises roughly 620,000 distinct CDR3 sequences, over 9% of them detected only once. The ten largest clones represent approximately 10% of the sample. Relative to germline, V is 6 bases shorter and J is 1 base shorter, with 15 bases between their ends. There are 15 amino acids in the CDR3, from cysteine to phenylalanine inclusive. Only the CDR3 region is kept as DNA, spanning 45 bases read in frame from base 1. Per the germline V gene (reference sequence), DFQATT is the CDR1 and SNEGSKA is the CDR2. These data were also reused for a study on T cells expressing NK-cell markers. The second study's paper adds: 5'RACE template switching, by which a universal primer site and unique molecular identifiers were added, was used to make TCR beta cDNA libraries. Three sorted T-cell subsets (CD3+CD56+NKG2C+, CD3+CD56+NKG2C- and CD3+CD56-NKG2C+) from roughly 8 donors had their TCR beta-chain repertoires profiled. Most of the eight sequenced donors were HCMV-seropositive and one was HCMV-seronegative. In several experiments an anti-gammadeltaTCR antibody was added to restrict sorting to alphabetaTCR-expressing T cells. For roughly six donors, the dominant CD3+CD56+NKG2C+ clonotypes were among the top 10 CD8+ clonotypes and accounted for roughly 1.0-8% of CD8+ T cells. Those dominant clonotypes were again the most abundant among CD3+CD56-NKG2C+ cells in a few donors, at about 25-60.1%. Whether the expanded NKG2C-expressing T cell clones were specific for HCMV antigens was left unclear. The study sequenced eight donors, all healthy volunteers chosen at random: three men and five women. HCMV serostatus was determined by detecting HCMV-specific IgG in serum with a commercial ELISA kit. Ficoll density gradient centrifugation was used to isolate peripheral blood mononuclear cells from blood. For over five donors, unsorted PBMC were also used to sequence bulk peripheral blood T-cell repertoires. Priming for cDNA synthesis came from the TCR beta constant segment, and two successive PCR amplification steps followed. Sequencing of the libraries produced 2 x 150 bp reads on Illumina HiSeq 2000/2500, MiSeq or NextSeq. Reads were demultiplexed and grouped by UMI with MIGEC, and clonotypes were assembled and quantified with MiTCR. To remove erroneous sequences, TCR cDNA sequences were retained only when supported by two or more reads. The tcR package was used for downstream repertoire analysis, and clonotypes were matched across fractions by CDR3 nucleotide sequence plus V segment. VDJmatch was used to annotate antigen specificity against VDJdb, with one amino acid substitution in CDR3 allowed.

The clonotype comes from a man aged 45-65 years who received an inactivated influenza vaccine. Donor details come from another sample of the same person, matched by shared clones. The sequencing used PBMCs from blood, collected on the day of vaccination. The V and J segments used are TRBV20-1 and TRBJ2-2; a tentative D match to TRBD2 spans 6 bases. The sequenced DNA is TGCAGTGCCATTAACACGGGGGAGAACACCGGGGAGCTGTTTTTT. It specifies CSAINTGENTGELFF.